The following is a T cell receptor (beta chain) sequence with its context. Its antigen is not identified. These data are taken from a study of T cell responses to AZD1222 COVID-19 vaccine. Overall study results and limits: White British donors predominated, females outnumbered males, and clonal diversity was possibly underestimated. Baseline seropositivity characterized only six or seven AZD1222 recipients.

Data came from immunoSEQ multiplex PCR; TCRdb stores just in-frame clones and leaves some out. The sample lists roughly 190,000 clones; 80% to 95% were seen once. Trimming removed 2 bases from V and 0 bases from J, with 5 bases in between. Germline CDR1 is MNHNS and CDR2 is SASEGT. This CDR3 comprises 15 residues. This sequence was found in an adult in good health. This specimen consisted of peripheral blood, obtained on day 0 of AZD1222 vaccination. The chain carries TRBV6-1 and TRBJ2-6; D remains ambiguous. The CDR3 DNA reads TGTGCCAGCAGTGAAAGGTTCTCTGGGGCCAACGTCCTGACTTTC. Its translation: CASSERFSGANVLTF.